Presented here are 18 T cell receptor beta chains from one specimen sequenced in a study of long-term antiretroviral therapy in people with HIV. Survey-level resolution applied to immunoSEQ assay v3.0. Method: immunoSEQ multiplex PCR; TCRdb's copy keeps in-frame clones and lacks some. The data show some 30,000 clones, roughly nine tenths seen once. The material sequenced was unsorted PBMCs, taken 3.1 years after starting antiretroviral therapy. These receptors originate from a man between 18 and 29 years old with HIV.

J is TRBJ2-3 and V is TRBV7-9; 11 bases are shared with TRBD2. J was trimmed by 3 bases and V by 3 bases; bases with no gene match: 5. CDR3 size: 16 residues. CDR1 is SEHNR, CDR2 FQNEAQ, per germline (reference sequence). The CDR3 protein is CASSFSGGAMTDTQYF. CDR3 nucleotides: TGTGCCAGCAGCTTTAGCGGGGGGGCCATGACAGATACGCAGTATTTT. Full variable domain (outside the CDR3, taken from reference TRBV7-9 and TRBJ2-3): DTGVSQNPRHKITKRGQNVTFRCDPISEHNRLYWYRQTLGQGPEFLTYFQNEAQLEKSRLLSDRFSAERPKGSFSTLEIQRTEQGDSAMYLCASSFSGGAMTDTQYFGPGTRLTVL.

CDR3 nucleotides: TGCAGCGTTGAAGATGGGGGACAGTTTGGCTACACCTTC. Its translation is CSVEDGGQFGYTF. This chain connects TRBV29-1 to TRBJ1-2; 7 nucleotides match TRBD1. The CDR3 runs to 13 residues. Germline V gene sequence: CDR1 SQVTM, CDR2 ANQGSEA. The V segment lost 0 bases and the J segment 7 bases; nucleotides outside the gene matches: 5.

The J gene is TRBJ2-7, the V gene TRBV6-5, with TRBD1 as a possible D gene (6 bases). The germline gives CDR1 MNHEY, CDR2 SVGAGI. This CDR3 has 16 residues. Trimming left V 0 bases short and J 3 bases short, with 15 bases between. In nucleotides, the CDR3 is TGTGCCAGCAGTTACTCGATTAGGACAGTTCTCTACGAGCAGTACTTC. Encoded protein: CASSYSIRTVLYEQYF.

J is TRBJ1-4 and V is TRBV25-1; D is unclear. CDR1 and CDR2 (germline): MGHDK, SYGVNS. The CDR3 loop spans 15 amino acids. Trimming shortened V by 7 bases and J by 10 bases, and 22 bases separated the two germline ends. The CDR3 region has the DNA TGTGCCAGCACCGAAGGAAGAGCCCCAGGCGGAAAACTGTTTTTT. Its translation: CASTEGRAPGGKLFF.

V and J are TRBV2 and TRBJ2-7; 8 bases map to TRBD2. There are 14 residues in the CDR3. Trimming removed 7 bases from V and 3 bases from J; junction bases left unmatched: 8. CDR1 and CDR2 (germline): SNHLY, FYNNEI. The CDR3, as DNA: TGTGCCAGCATCCCGGGACTAGTTTTCTACGAGCAGTACTTC. Translation: CASIPGLVFYEQYF.

The V gene is TRBV6-6, the J gene TRBJ1-4, with D perhaps matching TRBD1 (5 bases). The CDR3 totals 15 residues. Germline V gene sequence: CDR1 MNHNY, CDR2 SVGAGI (reference sequence). V lost 4 bases to trimming and J lost 5 bases, with 14 bases between them. The CDR3 loop reads CASSSGARRNEKLFF. CDR3 DNA: TGTGCCAGCAGTTCTGGGGCGCGAAGGAATGAAAAACTGTTTTTT.

This rearrangement joins TRBV5-1 to TRBJ2-1; TRBD2 aligns across 9 bases. Germline CDR1 is SGHRS and CDR2 is YFSETQ. V trimming: 1 base; J trimming: 7 bases; junction bases outside the gene matches: 6. The CDR3 has 15 amino acids. DNA for the CDR3: TGCGCCAGCAGCTTGTCGGCGGGGGGGCCTAATGAGCAGTTCTTC. It yields the protein CASSLSAGGPNEQFF.

The J gene is TRBJ2-3, the V gene TRBV9; no firm D call. The CDR3 has 14 amino acids. The germline V gene has CDR1 SGDLS and CDR2 YYNGEE. Trimming cost V 0 bases and J 2 bases, with 7 bases left between them. The CDR3 DNA sequence: TGTGCCAGCAGCGTAGGGGTGCCCACAGATACGCAGTATTTT. It encodes CASSVGVPTDTQYF.

This chain uses TRBV30 with TRBJ2-2; D possibly corresponds to TRBD1 (5 bases). Germline V gene lookup returns CDR1 GTSNPN and CDR2 SVGIG (reference sequence). The V and J ends lost 2 bases and 7 bases respectively, with 14 bases between them. This CDR3 contains 14 residues. CDR3 bases: TGTGCCTGGAGTCGCCAGGGCCTGGGCGGGGAGCTGTTTTTT. Translation: CAWSRQGLGGELFF.

This clone was counted once. Here the CDR3 reads CASSPRGTALQGELFF. As DNA, the CDR3 is TGTGCCAGCAGCCCAAGGGGGACAGCCTTACAAGGGGAGCTGTTTTTT. The chain couples TRBV7-2 to TRBJ2-2; 7 nucleotides align to TRBD1. Per germline, CDR1 SGHTA and CDR2 FQGNSA. There are 16 residues in the CDR3. Trimming took 5 bases from V and 8 from J; bases not matched to a gene: 14.

This chain connects TRBV5-4 to TRBJ2-3; TRBD2 aligns across 11 bases. This CDR3 is 18 amino acids long. J gave up 4 bases and V 4 bases, and 14 bases lay outside the gene matches. From germline, CDR1 is SGHNT and CDR2 YYREEE (reference sequence). The CDR3 DNA reads as TGTGCCAGCAGCGTGGAGGCTAGCGGGAGGAGGGGCCCAGATACGCAGTATTTT. It yields the protein CASSVEASGRRGPDTQYF.

V gene TRBV4-2 combines with J gene TRBJ2-2; 8 nucleotides line up with TRBD2. Germline-derived CDR1 and CDR2 are LGHNA and YNFKEQ. With 6 bases clipped from V and 6 bases from J, the junction kept 21 bases outside the gene matches. The CDR3 totals 19 residues. The CDR3 reads CASSRARSAAGGDAGELFF. As DNA, the CDR3 is TGTGCCAGCAGTCGCGCAAGGTCGGCTGCGGGAGGAGACGCCGGGGAGCTGTTTTTT.

In DNA form, the CDR3 reads TGTGCCAGCAGCCTACAGGGTGGGGATACGCAGTATTTT. Translation gives CASSLQGGDTQYF. The V and J genes are TRBV7-8 and TRBJ2-3, with D perhaps matching TRBD1 (6 bases). Looked up from germline, CDR1 is SGHVS and CDR2 is FQNEAQ. V lost 5 bases and J 6 bases, leaving 12 bases between the germline ends. This CDR3 is 13 amino acids long.

J is TRBJ1-4 and V is TRBV5-4; D is perhaps TRBD1 (6 bases). The germline V and J ends were trimmed by 1 base and 5 bases, with 9 bases remaining between them. The CDR3 totals 14 residues. CDR1 and CDR2 from the germline V gene are SGHNT and YYREEE (reference sequence). The CDR3 region is CASSLQGRNEKLFF. The CDR3 bases are TGTGCCAGCAGCTTGCAGGGGAGGAATGAAAAACTGTTTTTT.

V is TRBV5-6 and J is TRBJ2-7; perhaps TRBD1 as D (5 bases). Trimming cost V 4 bases and J 6 bases, with 11 bases left between them. Germline lookup yields CDR1 SGHDT and CDR2 YYEEEE. This CDR3 region has 12 residues. The CDR3 DNA sequence: TGTGCCAGCAGCGTAGGGGTGGGCGAGCAGTACTTC. It translates to CASSVGVGEQYF.

The rearrangement links TRBV6-5 to TRBJ1-5; D is unclear. The CDR3 consists of 13 residues. Per the germline V gene, CDR1 is MNHEY and CDR2 is SVGAGI. The germline V and J ends were trimmed by 6 bases and 3 bases, with 9 bases remaining between them. The CDR3 here is CASSLDLNQPQHF. Written as DNA, the CDR3 is TGTGCCAGCAGCTTGGACCTCAATCAGCCCCAGCATTTT.

The chain has TRBV4-3 and TRBJ2-7, with D maybe TRBD1 (7 bases). In germline, CDR1 is LGHNA, CDR2 YSLEER. Deletions cut 3 bases from V and 3 bases from J, with 18 bases between. The CDR3 consists of 16 residues. CDR3 sequence (DNA): TGCGCCAGCAGCCAGGGAGGACAGGACCCCTACTACGAGCAGTACTTC. It yields the protein CASSQGGQDPYYEQYF.

This CDR3 reads CVTRRSVAGGTTDTQYF. CDR3 nucleotide sequence: TGTGTTACCAGGAGGTCCGTAGCGGGGGGCACCACAGATACGCAGTATTTT. This chain connects TRBV7-9 to TRBJ2-3; 10 bases are shared with TRBD2. CDR3 size: 17 residues. In germline, CDR1 is SEHNR, CDR2 FQNEAQ (reference sequence).